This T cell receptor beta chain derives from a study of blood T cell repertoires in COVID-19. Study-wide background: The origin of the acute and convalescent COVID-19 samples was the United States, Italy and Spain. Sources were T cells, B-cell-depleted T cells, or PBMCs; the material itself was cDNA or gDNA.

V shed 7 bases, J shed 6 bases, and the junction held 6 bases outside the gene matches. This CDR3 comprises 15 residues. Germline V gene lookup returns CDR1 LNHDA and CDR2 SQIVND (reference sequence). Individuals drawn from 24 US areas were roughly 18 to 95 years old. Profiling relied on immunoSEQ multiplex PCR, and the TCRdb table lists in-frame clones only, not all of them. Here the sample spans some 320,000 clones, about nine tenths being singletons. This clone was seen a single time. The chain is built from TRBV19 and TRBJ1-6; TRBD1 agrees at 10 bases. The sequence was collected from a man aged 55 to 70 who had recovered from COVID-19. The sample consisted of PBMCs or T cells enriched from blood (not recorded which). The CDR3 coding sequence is TGTGCCAGTACTGCCCGGGACAGGGGTAATTCACCCCTCCACTTT. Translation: CASTARDRGNSPLHF.